This T cell receptor beta chain was documented in a study of cytomegalovirus exposure and HLA in healthy donors. Study results and limitations: Serostatus for CMV was the only available immune exposure information. In a later analysis, TCR beta V- and J-gene trimming was associated with a missense DCLRE1C variant.

Details on this clone: Its antigen is unknown.

13 Jbeta primers and 60 Vbeta primers were used for the PCR. Data came from immunoSEQ multiplex PCR; TCRdb stores just in-frame clones and leaves some out. The table includes about 180,000 clones, roughly 77% detected once. This receptor was taken from a woman aged 25 to 39 in good health and CMV-seropositive. The sequenced sample was PBMCs.

Here the CDR3 reads CASSKSWGDANQPQHF. The CDR3 bases are TGTGCCAGTAGTAAATCTTGGGGGGACGCCAATCAGCCCCAGCATTTT. The chain carries TRBV19 and TRBJ1-5; a weak D match, TRBD1 (5 bases). V dropped 4 bases and J dropped 3 bases, with 16 bases sitting between them. The length of the CDR3 is 16 residues. CDR1 is LNHDA, CDR2 SQIVND, per germline (reference sequence).